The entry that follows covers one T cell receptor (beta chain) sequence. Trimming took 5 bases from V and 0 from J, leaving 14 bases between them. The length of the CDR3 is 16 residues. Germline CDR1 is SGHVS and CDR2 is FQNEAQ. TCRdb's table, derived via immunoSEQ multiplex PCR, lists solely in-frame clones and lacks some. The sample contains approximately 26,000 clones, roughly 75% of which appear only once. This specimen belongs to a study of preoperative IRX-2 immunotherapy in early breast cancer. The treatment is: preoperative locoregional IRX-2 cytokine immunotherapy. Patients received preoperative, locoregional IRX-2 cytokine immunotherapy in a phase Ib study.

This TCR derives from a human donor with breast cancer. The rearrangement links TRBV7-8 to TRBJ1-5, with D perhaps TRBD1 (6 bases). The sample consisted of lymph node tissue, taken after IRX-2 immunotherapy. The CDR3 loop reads CASSEGGGYSNQPQHF. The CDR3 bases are TGTGCCAGCAGCGAGGGAGGGGGATATAGCAATCAGCCCCAGCATTTT.